This entry features one T cell receptor (beta chain) sequence. What it recognizes is unknown. This sample is part of a study of beta chain features in type 1 diabetes. The germline V and J ends were trimmed by 4 bases and 3 bases, with 6 bases remaining between them. CDR1 MNHEY and CDR2 SVGAGI come from the germline V gene. This CDR3 spans 12 amino acids. A sort by CD45RO/CCR7/CD25/CD127/CD95/CD27 yielded CD4+ naive, central memory, regulatory and stem cell-like memory cells. Expressed TCRB transcripts were sequenced, since all the RNA that had been isolated was reverse transcribed. An average roughly 3.6 million reads came from naive, central memory and regulatory T cell samples. Some clones are missing from TCRdb's copy, which holds only in-frame ones; the method was immunoSEQ multiplex PCR. The repertoire holds hundreds of thousands of clones, with about 14% as singletons. Study-level results: Significant though moderate, a shortening of TCRB CDR3s appeared in all four CD4+ subsets of Type 1 diabetes patients.

The chain links TRBV6-5 to TRBJ1-2; tentative D call: TRBD1 (5 bases). Specimen: naive CD4+ T cells from blood. The sequence derives from a man between 18 and 35 years old with type 1 diabetes. CDR3 sequence reads: CASSSRDYGYTF. The CDR3, as DNA: TGTGCCAGCAGTTCCAGGGACTATGGCTACACCTTC.